One and the same sample provided the 7 T cell receptor beta chains below, sequenced in a study of blood T cell repertoires in COVID-19. The assay was immunoSEQ multiplex PCR, and TCRdb's table has in-frame clones only and misses some. This table holds roughly 40,000 clones, 92% found once. The sample consisted of peripheral blood. The receptors were gathered from a man aged 50 to 59 with active COVID-19.

The CDR3 DNA reads TGCGCCAGCAGCACGGACAGTAGCACAGATACGCAGTATTTT. Translated, it gives CASSTDSSTDTQYF. The chain employs TRBV5-1 and TRBJ2-3; weak D call: TRBD1 (6 bases). V lost 4 bases and J 0 bases, leaving 9 bases between the germline ends. The germline V gene encodes CDR1 SGHRS and CDR2 YFSETQ. The CDR3 has 14 residues.

Comments on this clone: A junction end diverges from the germline sequence, so it may reflect a read error. This chain links TRBV5-6 with TRBJ1-1, with 11 bases matching TRBD1. The germline CDR1 and CDR2 sequences are SGHDT and YYEEEE. The CDR3 spans 16 residues. The CDR3 is CASSLDRGLSSTEAFF. In nucleotides, the CDR3 is TGTGCCAGCAGTTTGGACAGGGGGCTAAGTAGCACTGAAGCTTTCTTT.

The V gene is TRBV28, the J gene TRBJ2-5; the D is unclear. In germline, CDR1 is MDHEN, CDR2 SYDVKM. The CDR3 runs to 15 residues. V lost 7 bases to trimming and J lost 5 bases, with 20 bases between them. The CDR3 here is CASNLPSNELETQYF. Written as DNA, the CDR3 is TGTGCCAGCAACCTACCCTCGAACGAACTTGAGACCCAGTACTTC.

V gene TRBV6-6 combines with J gene TRBJ2-7; the D gene is possibly TRBD2 (6 bases). This CDR3 has 12 residues. V was clipped by 10 bases and J by 2 bases, with 12 bases between them. Germline assignment: CDR1 MNHNY and CDR2 SVGAGI (reference sequence). The CDR3 coding sequence is TGTGCCACCACGACTAGTGCCTACGAGCAGTACTTC. Its protein is CATTTSAYEQYF.

This chain links TRBV21-1 with TRBJ2-7; the table's D call of TRBD2 was not tested on the DNA. TRBV21-1 is flagged as a pseudogene. The CDR3 spans 15 residues. The CDR3 reads CASSKVPSGPYEQYF. CDR3 sequence (DNA): TGTGCCAGCAGCAAAGTCCCTAGCGGACCCTACGAGCAGTACTTC.

In the case of this clone: Other DNA sequences from this sample encode an identical CDR3 as well. The V call is TRBV12-5, the J call TRBJ2-7; 7 nucleotides match TRBD2. CDR1 and CDR2 (germline): LGHNT, FRNRAP. V trimming: 6 bases; J trimming: 6 bases; junction bases outside the gene matches: 5. The CDR3 is made up of 12 amino acids. CDR3 residues: CASGVGGGEQYF. The CDR3 nucleotides are TGTGCTAGTGGAGTTGGGGGGGGCGAGCAGTACTTC.

The J gene is TRBJ2-1, the V gene TRBV11-2; 11 bases are shared with TRBD2. The CDR3 is 16 amino acids. Looked up from germline, CDR1 is SGHAT and CDR2 is FQNNGV. V shed 5 bases and J 8 bases; nucleotides not matched to a gene: 11. The CDR3 spells CASSEGVLAGGDEQFF. CDR3 nucleotides: TGTGCCAGCAGCGAAGGGGTTCTAGCGGGAGGAGATGAGCAGTTCTTC.